The 19 T cell receptor beta chains listed next were all sequenced from one sample in a study of beta chain features in type 1 diabetes. Findings and caveats of the study: In all four CD4+ subsets, TCRB CDR3 length was significantly, moderately reduced in type 1 diabetes.

Sequencing targeted expressed TCRB transcripts, as all isolated RNA had been reverse transcribed. Repertoires were generated with immunoSEQ multiplex PCR, while TCRdb's copy carries only in-frame clones and drops some. Found here are around 710,000 clones, 9.5% to 15% of them singletons; the top ten hold more than 0.1%. Their antigen targets remain unknown. The sequencing sample was made of naive CD4+ T cells from blood. Source of these receptors: a man in his thirties or forties with type 1 diabetes.

The rearrangement joins TRBV2 to TRBJ1-3; D is perhaps TRBD1 (5 bases). Germline loops: CDR1 SNHLY, CDR2 FYNNEI. This CDR3 spans 14 amino acids. The germline V and J ends were trimmed by 3 bases and 2 bases, with 8 bases remaining between them. The CDR3 nucleotides read TGTGCCAGCAGTGAGGGACTTCCTGGAAACACCATATATTTT. Encoded protein: CASSEGLPGNTIYF.

Concerning this clone itself: Other DNA sequences within the sample encode an identical CDR3. The V and J genes are TRBV4-3 and TRBJ2-5; D is ambiguous. V gave up 0 bases and J gave up 5 bases, with 7 bases separating them. The CDR3 has 13 residues. Germline values: CDR1 LGHNA, CDR2 YSLEER. This CDR3 is CASSQDPGETQYF. In DNA, the CDR3 is TGCGCCAGCAGCCAAGACCCGGGCGAGACCCAGTACTTC.

This clone showed up just a few times. The CDR3 loop is CASSPQTAVLEKLFF. The CDR3 region has the DNA TGTGCCAGCAGTCCACAGACTGCAGTTTTGGAAAAACTGTTTTTT. The chain is built from TRBV27 and TRBJ1-4; D is unresolved. The CDR3 totals 15 residues. Trimming stripped 5 bases from V and 8 bases from J, with 18 bases between. Per germline, CDR1 MNHEY and CDR2 SMNVEV (reference sequence).

This clone was seen a few times. The rearrangement links TRBV7-9 to TRBJ2-1; possible D gene TRBD1, 5 bases. This CDR3 is 15 amino acids long. The V end was cut by 6 bases, the J end by 2 bases, with 14 bases between. The germline CDR1 and CDR2 sequences are SEHNR and FQNEAQ (reference sequence). CDR3 in amino acids: CASRPTGSPYNEQFF. In DNA form, the CDR3 reads TGTGCCAGCAGGCCCACAGGCAGTCCCTACAATGAGCAGTTCTTC.

Note on this clone: Other nucleotide sequences from this sample produce the same CDR3. CDR3 amino acids: CASSVDSYNEQFF. For the CDR3, the DNA is TGTGCCAGCAGCGTAGACAGCTACAATGAGCAGTTCTTC. This chain connects TRBV9 to TRBJ2-1; no reliable D call. This CDR3 comprises 13 residues. Trimming removed 0 bases at V and 3 bases at J, with 4 bases between. CDR1 and CDR2 from the germline V gene are SGDLS and YYNGEE.

The genes are TRBV5-6 and TRBJ1-6; 7 nucleotides agree with TRBD1. Germline-derived CDR1 and CDR2 are SGHDT and YYEEEE. The trim removed 1 base at V and 7 bases at J, leaving 5 bases unmatched. This CDR3 comprises 15 residues. CDR3 residues: CASSLPGGNNSPLHF. CDR3 nucleotide sequence: TGTGCCAGCAGCTTGCCAGGGGGGAACAATTCACCCCTCCACTTT. The whole variable domain, filled in from reference TRBV5-6 and TRBJ1-6, reads DAGVTQSPTHLIKTRGQQVTLRCSPKSGHDTVSWYQQALGQGPQFIFQYYEEEERQRGNFPDRFSGHQFPNYSSELNVNALLLGDSALYLCASSLPGGNNSPLHFGNGTRLTVT.

The chain links TRBV2 to TRBJ1-4; the D gene is possibly TRBD1 (5 bases). Germline assignment: CDR1 SNHLY and CDR2 FYNNEI. The CDR3 runs 16 residues. The V gene lost 6 bases and the J gene lost 0 bases, with 14 bases spanning the gap. CDR3 region: CASRRQYSATNEKLFF. The CDR3 coding sequence is TGTGCCAGCAGACGACAGTACTCTGCAACTAATGAAAAACTGTTTTTT.

This chain links TRBV18 with TRBJ2-6, with a tentative D call TRBD1 (5 bases). Trimming pared 2 bases from V and 0 bases from J, leaving 8 bases between. The germline V gene encodes CDR1 KGHSH and CDR2 LQKENI. The CDR3 extends over 16 amino acids. CDR3 residues: CASSPSDSSGANVLTF. The DNA of the CDR3 is TGTGCCAGCTCACCATCCGACAGCTCTGGGGCCAACGTCCTGACTTTC.

The V and J genes are TRBV7-3 and TRBJ1-1, with D maybe TRBD1 (6 bases). The CDR3 contains 14 residues. V was trimmed by 4 bases and J by 3 bases, leaving 12 bases between them. Germline V lookup: CDR1 SGHTA, CDR2 FQGTGA. CDR3 sequence (DNA): TGTGCCAGCAGCTCTACAGGGTACGACACTGAAGCTTTCTTT. Its protein is CASSSTGYDTEAFF.

This clone was observed a few times. This chain links TRBV4-3 with TRBJ2-1, with 8 bases aligning to TRBD2. V gave up 2 bases and J gave up 4 bases; unmatched junction bases: 7. Germline CDR1 and CDR2: LGHNA and YSLEER. The CDR3 is made up of 16 amino acids. CDR3 DNA sequence: TGCGCCAGCAGCCAAATAGTAGCGGGACTTTACAATGAGCAGTTCTTC. This encodes CASSQIVAGLYNEQFF.

This clone was picked up a small number of times. CDR3 sequence (DNA): TGTGCCAGCAGCGCACAGGCCTCCTATAATTCACCCCTCCACTTT. Translation: CASSAQASYNSPLHF. This rearrangement joins TRBV7-9 to TRBJ1-6, with TRBD1 as a possible D gene (5 bases). The CDR3 loop spans 15 amino acids. V was cut by 5 bases and J by 0 bases, with 8 bases left in between. Germline-derived CDR1 and CDR2 are SEHNR and FQNEAQ (reference sequence).

This clone was counted only a few times. The rearrangement uses TRBV9 and TRBJ2-5; 10 bases are a match to TRBD2. V was clipped by 5 bases and J by 2 bases; unmatched bases: 9. The CDR3 extends over 16 amino acids. The V gene's germline CDR1 is SGDLS and CDR2 YYNGEE. CDR3 coding DNA: TGTGCCAGCAGTCTCAAAATAGCGGGGGGACAAGAGACCCAGTACTTC. The encoded protein is CASSLKIAGGQETQYF.

This clone was observed a few times. The chain couples TRBV7-9 to TRBJ1-3; 9 nucleotides line up with TRBD1. CDR1 and CDR2 from the germline V gene are SEHNR and FQNEAQ (reference sequence). CDR3 length: 16 amino acids. With 0 bases clipped from V and 2 bases from J, the junction kept 2 bases outside the gene matches. The CDR3 nucleotides are TGTGCCAGCAGCTTAGCCCGGACAGGGGCTGGAAACACCATATATTTT. This sequence encodes CASSLARTGAGNTIYF.

This clone was counted a few times. The V gene is TRBV11-2, the J gene TRBJ2-3; D possibly corresponds to TRBD1 (6 bases). Germline V lookup: CDR1 SGHAT, CDR2 FQNNGV. The V and J ends lost 5 bases and 3 bases respectively, with 15 bases between them. CDR3 length: 15 residues. The CDR3 reads CASSLRGVGTDTQYF. The CDR3 DNA follows: TGTGCCAGCAGCCTCAGGGGAGTGGGGACAGATACGCAGTATTTT.

This chain joins TRBV2 and TRBJ1-2; 7 nucleotides line up with TRBD1. V gave up 5 bases and J gave up 8 bases; unmatched junction bases: 11. Germline V gene sequence: CDR1 SNHLY, CDR2 FYNNEI. This CDR3 is built from 14 residues. In DNA, the CDR3 is TGTGCCAGCAGTTATGGACAGGCCGAAGCGGGCTACACCTTC. Translating gives CASSYGQAEAGYTF.

V and J are TRBV4-2 and TRBJ2-5; D not certain. CDR1 LGHNA and CDR2 YNFKEQ come from the germline V gene. The CDR3 sequence is 16 residues long. Trimming left V 2 bases short and J 4 bases short, with 17 bases between. CDR3 loop: CASSQPSIGRRETQYF. The CDR3 region has the DNA TGTGCCAGCAGCCAACCGTCAATCGGGCGAAGAGAGACCCAGTACTTC.

The chain uses TRBV9 and TRBJ2-1; 8 bases are a match to TRBD2. The V segment lost 2 bases and the J segment 5 bases; nucleotides outside the gene matches: 9. Germline V gives CDR1 SGDLS, CDR2 YYNGEE. The CDR3 contains 16 residues. The CDR3 region is CASSVMPSGWNNEQFF. DNA for the CDR3: TGTGCCAGCAGCGTTATGCCTAGCGGGTGGAACAATGAGCAGTTCTTC.

This clone has more than one count but fewer than ten. The genes are TRBV28 and TRBJ1-6; D might be TRBD1 (5 bases). Looked up from germline, CDR1 is MDHEN and CDR2 is SYDVKM. The CDR3 runs to 13 residues. V lost 7 bases and J lost 8, with 12 bases in between. CDR3 nucleotides: TGTGCCAGCATGAGGGGTCGGGATTCACCCCTCCACTTT. This gives the protein CASMRGRDSPLHF.

The chain uses TRBV29-1 and TRBJ2-3, with unresolved D. The CDR3 spans 12 residues. The germline V gene has CDR1 SQVTM and CDR2 ANQGSEA. V was pared by 2 bases and J by 2 bases, with 5 bases between. CDR3 DNA: TGCAGCGTTGAACCATACACAGATACGCAGTATTTT. It specifies CSVEPYTDTQYF.